The 19 T cell receptor beta chains reported below all come from one sample, sequenced in a study of T cell repertoires in cytomegalovirus infection. Using its own MiXCR run on the reads, TCRdb lists one record per CDR3 protein. The sample contains about 260,000 distinct CDR3 sequences, roughly 9.1% of which appear only once. Sequenced input: PBMCs. Receptors originate from a human donor in good health (CMV status not recorded). Some clones in this sample may be carry-over from other donors' samples.

This clonotype was observed many times. This sequence joins TRBV12-3 or TRBV12-4 and TRBJ2-5, with TRBD2 identical over 13 bases. Trimming took 6 bases from V and 5 from J; bases not matched to a gene: 12. The CDR3 runs 17 residues. The CDR3 spells CASSLLMGLAGQETQYF. DNA for the CDR3: TGTGCCAGCAGCCTTTTAATGGGACTAGCGGGGCAGGAGACCCAGTACTTC.

This clonotype was recorded at least ten times. This chain links TRBV7-9 with TRBJ2-5; perhaps TRBD2 as D (5 bases). The CDR3 length is 14 residues. Trimming took off 1 base at V and 0 bases at J, with 6 bases between the two ends. Germline V gene data show CDR1 as SEHNR and CDR2 as FQNEAQ (reference sequence). CDR3 nucleotides: TGTGCCAGCAGCTTAGGGGAGTACCAAGAGACCCAGTACTTC. It translates to CASSLGEYQETQYF.

The chain combines TRBV5-6 with TRBJ2-7; 8 bases map to TRBD1. The germline gives CDR1 SGHDT, CDR2 YYEEEE. Trimming removed 4 bases from V and 2 bases from J; junction bases left unmatched: 2. This CDR3 has 13 amino acids. This CDR3 is CASSRQGPYEQYF. The CDR3 bases are TGTGCCAGCAGCCGACAGGGGCCCTACGAGCAGTACTTC.

A few counts support this clonotype. V is TRBV20-1 and J is TRBJ1-5; no clear D gene. The germline V gene has CDR1 DFQATT and CDR2 SNEGSKA (reference sequence). This CDR3 has 12 residues. V lost 2 bases, J lost 6 bases, and 8 bases lay in between. CDR3 loop: CSARRGSQPQHF. For the CDR3, the DNA is TGCAGTGCTAGACGAGGGTCTCAGCCCCAGCATTTT.

The table lists this clonotype with many counts. The V call is TRBV27, the J call TRBJ2-7; 8 bases match TRBD1. In germline, CDR1 is MNHEY, CDR2 SMNVEV (reference sequence). V dropped 6 bases and J dropped 2; count of bases not matched to a gene: 12. The CDR3 is 16 residues long. DNA of the CDR3: TGTGCCAGCAGACCCCCGGGACAGGCCTTCACCTACGAGCAGTACTTC. Translated: CASRPPGQAFTYEQYF.

This clonotype was recorded many times. V usage is TRBV10-3 and J usage is TRBJ2-2, with 13 bases aligning to TRBD2. The CDR3 spans 17 residues. V was pared by 4 bases and J by 0 bases, with 2 bases of the junction left unmatched. Per the germline V gene, CDR1 is ENHRY and CDR2 is SYGVKD. The CDR3 DNA reads as TGTGCCATCAGTGGGACTAGCGGGGGAGCGAACACCGGGGAGCTGTTTTTT. Protein sequence: CAISGTSGGANTGELFF.

This clonotype was seen at least ten times. The chain uses TRBV12-3 or TRBV12-4 and TRBJ1-1, with D possibly matching TRBD1 (6 bases). This CDR3 has 14 amino acids. Trimming shortened V by 6 bases and J by 1 base, and 12 bases separated the two germline ends. CDR3 sequence reads: CASSFARGNTEAFF. The CDR3 DNA reads TGTGCCAGCAGCTTCGCCAGGGGGAACACTGAAGCTTTCTTT.

Ten or more counts support this clonotype. The chain recombines TRBV7-8 with TRBJ1-2, with D perhaps matching TRBD1 (5 bases). This CDR3 region has 16 residues. The germline V and J ends were trimmed by 1 base and 2 bases, with 14 bases remaining between them. The V gene's germline CDR1 is SGHVS and CDR2 FQNEAQ. The CDR3 nucleotides are TGTGCCAGCAGCTTAGGGGCCCAGGGCCCAAACTATGGCTACACCTTC. Its protein product is CASSLGAQGPNYGYTF.

Ten or more counts support this clonotype. The gene calls are TRBV7-8 and TRBJ2-4; 7 nucleotides line up with TRBD1. The CDR3 is 15 residues long. V shed 6 bases and J 0 bases; nucleotides not matched to a gene: 5. Germline V lookup: CDR1 SGHVS, CDR2 FQNEAQ. CDR3: CASRPTGVAKNIQYF. The CDR3 coding sequence is TGTGCCAGCAGACCAACAGGGGTAGCCAAAAACATTCAGTACTTC.

This clonotype has a count of ten or more. The chain links TRBV2 to TRBJ2-1, with D maybe TRBD2 (7 bases). The V gene's germline CDR1 is SNHLY and CDR2 FYNNEI. V lost 3 bases to trimming and J lost 0 bases, with 9 bases between them. The CDR3 sequence is 15 residues long. CDR3: CASSDGGRSYNEQFF. CDR3 coding DNA: TGTGCCAGCAGTGACGGGGGGCGCTCCTACAATGAGCAGTTCTTC. Full variable domain (missing parts from reference TRBV2 and TRBJ2-1): EPEVTQTPSHQVTQMGQEVILRCVPISNHLYFYWYRQILGQKVEFLVSFYNNEISEKSEIFDDQFSVERPDGSNFTLKIRSTKLEDSAMYFCASSDGGRSYNEQFFGPGTRLTVL.

The V and J genes are TRBV5-1 and TRBJ2-7, with 10 positions matching TRBD1. The CDR3 runs 14 residues. Germline CDR1 SGHRS, CDR2 YFSETQ. J gave up 6 bases and V 7 bases, and 10 bases lay outside the gene matches. The CDR3 here is CASGPGTGDLEQYF. CDR3 nucleotides: TGCGCCAGCGGACCCGGGACAGGGGATCTCGAGCAGTACTTC.

This clonotype was seen only a few times. The chain uses TRBV4-3 and TRBJ2-2; D not resolved. Germline V gene data show CDR1 as LGHNA and CDR2 as YSLEER. The CDR3 has 15 amino acids. V shed 0 bases and J shed 4 bases, with 9 bases lying between them. The CDR3 DNA reads as TGCGCCAGCAGCCAAGATAGAGGTTTCACCGGGGAGCTGTTTTTT. It is translated as CASSQDRGFTGELFF.

This clonotype has a handful of counts. V is TRBV7-2 and J is TRBJ1-6; possibly TRBD1 for D (5 bases). The V gene lost 3 bases and the J gene lost 7 bases, with 10 bases spanning the gap. The CDR3 loop spans 14 amino acids. The germline V gene encodes CDR1 SGHTA and CDR2 FQGNSA. CDR3 in amino acids: CASSFQGLNSPLHF. The CDR3 DNA reads as TGTGCCAGCAGCTTTCAGGGATTAAATTCACCCCTCCACTTT.

In its sample, this clonotype was seen many times. The chain has TRBV7-6 and TRBJ2-5; TRBD2 agrees at 7 bases. Germline V lookup: CDR1 SGHVS, CDR2 FNYEAQ. The CDR3 sequence is 14 residues long. V was pared by 3 bases and J by 2 bases, with 3 bases of the junction left unmatched. CDR3 residues: CASSFWGGQETQYF. The CDR3 DNA reads TGTGCCAGCAGCTTCTGGGGGGGACAAGAGACCCAGTACTTC. Filled out from reference TRBV7-6 and TRBJ2-5, the complete variable domain reads GAGVSQSPRYKVTKRGQDVALRCDPISGHVSLYWYRQALGQGPEFLTYFNYEAQQDKSGLPNDRFSAERPEGSISTLTIQRTEQRDSAMYRCASSFWGGQETQYFGPGTRLLVL.

Ten or more counts support this clonotype. The chain couples TRBV7-2 to TRBJ2-2; 7 nucleotides agree with TRBD2. Per germline, CDR1 SGHTA and CDR2 FQGNSA. V dropped 5 bases and J dropped 8; count of bases not matched to a gene: 5. The CDR3 has 13 residues. The CDR3 region has the DNA TGTGCCAGCAGCCGACTAGCCAAGGGGGAGCTGTTTTTT. Residues: CASSRLAKGELFF.

In its sample, this clonotype was seen many times. This CDR3 reads CASRMGQAHSSYNSPLHF. The CDR3 DNA follows: TGTGCCAGTAGAATGGGACAGGCCCATAGCTCCTATAATTCACCCCTCCACTTT. The V gene is TRBV19, the J gene TRBJ1-6; TRBD1 matches at 8 bases. V gave up 6 bases and J gave up 0 bases; unmatched junction bases: 10. Germline assignment: CDR1 LNHDA and CDR2 SQIVND (reference sequence). CDR3 size: 18 residues. Looking up the rest from reference TRBV19 and TRBJ1-6 gives the full variable domain: DGGITQSPKYLFRKEGQNVTLSCEQNLNHDAMYWYRQDPGQGLRLIYYSQIVNDFQKGDIAEGYSVSREKKESFPLTVTSAQKNPTAFYLCASRMGQAHSSYNSPLHFGNGTRLTVT.

This chain joins TRBV15 and TRBJ1-5; a weak D match, TRBD1 (5 bases). Germline V gene lookup returns CDR1 LNHNV and CDR2 YYDKDF (reference sequence). The CDR3 length is 12 residues. V was clipped by 8 bases and J by 5 bases, with 10 bases between them. The CDR3: CATARGDQPQHF. CDR3 sequence (DNA): TGTGCCACCGCGAGAGGGGATCAGCCCCAGCATTTT.

This clonotype was counted a single time. The chain combines TRBV11-2 with TRBJ2-3; TRBD2 matches 7 bases. CDR3 length equals 14 residues. With 5 bases clipped from V and 3 bases from J, the junction kept 5 bases outside the gene matches. Per germline, CDR1 SGHAT and CDR2 FQNNGV. This CDR3 is CASSRQRGTDTQYF. The CDR3 coding sequence is TGTGCCAGCAGCCGTCAGCGGGGTACAGATACGCAGTATTTT.

This clonotype appeared many times. V gene TRBV7-2 combines with J gene TRBJ2-2, with D maybe TRBD1 (5 bases). Deletions cut 2 bases from V and 6 bases from J, with 16 bases between. Germline V gene lookup returns CDR1 SGHTA and CDR2 FQGNSA. There are 16 residues in the CDR3. CDR3 protein: CASSLKFGAVPGELFF. As DNA, the CDR3 is TGTGCCAGCAGCTTAAAATTTGGGGCGGTTCCCGGGGAGCTGTTTTTT.